The 8 T cell receptor beta chains listed next were all sequenced from one sample in a study of blood T cell repertoires in COVID-19. TCRdb keeps only in-frame clones here, not all; method: immunoSEQ multiplex PCR. The sample lists 130,000 to 150,000 clones, approximately 89% occurring once. Sequenced material: peripheral blood. All receptors come from a human donor in a cohort sampled during active COVID-19.

The rearrangement uses TRBV5-5 and TRBJ2-7; TRBD1 matches 8 bases. The junction had 11 bases not matched to a gene; V was cut back by 0 bases and J by 3 bases. The CDR3 spans 17 residues. Germline V gene data show CDR1 as SGHKS and CDR2 as YYEKEE (reference sequence). The DNA for the CDR3 is TGTGCCAGCAGCTTGGCGGTTGCTCAGGGGGCCGGCTACGAGCAGTACTTC. Residues: CASSLAVAQGAGYEQYF.

V usage is TRBV7-9 and J usage is TRBJ2-1, with D unclear. Per the germline V gene, CDR1 is SEHNR and CDR2 is FQNEAQ (reference sequence). The ends were cut back, 5 bases at V and 2 bases at J, with 10 bases in the middle. This CDR3 is built from 14 residues. CDR3 DNA sequence: TGTGCCAGCAGCCCTAGTAGGACCTACAATGAGCAGTTCTTC. Encoded protein: CASSPSRTYNEQFF.

The chain combines TRBV29-1 with TRBJ2-7; 7 nucleotides agree with TRBD1. Trimming cost V 2 bases and J 3 bases; bases outside gene matches: 4. Germline CDR1 and CDR2: SQVTM and ANQGSEA. The CDR3 covers 13 residues. CDR3 residues: CSVEWQGVYEQYF. CDR3 DNA: TGCAGCGTTGAATGGCAGGGGGTCTACGAGCAGTACTTC.

CDR3 in amino acids: CAWSPTLTSGGPDTQYF. As DNA, the CDR3 is TGTGCCTGGAGTCCCACCCTGACTAGCGGGGGTCCAGATACGCAGTATTTT. The chain links TRBV30 to TRBJ2-3; 12 bases fit TRBD2. The germline V gene has CDR1 GTSNPN and CDR2 SVGIG (reference sequence). This CDR3 is 17 amino acids long. J gave up 4 bases and V 2 bases, and 10 bases lay outside the gene matches.

This sequence joins TRBV5-1 and TRBJ2-1; D not resolved. Germline V gene lookup returns CDR1 SGHRS and CDR2 YFSETQ. This CDR3 spans 13 amino acids. V was clipped by 3 bases and J by 3 bases, with 7 bases between them. Here the CDR3 reads CASSSIGYNEQFF. The CDR3 DNA sequence: TGCGCCAGCAGCTCGATCGGCTACAATGAGCAGTTCTTC.

This chain connects TRBV7-9 to TRBJ1-1; TRBD1 aligns across 9 bases. Trimming cost V 5 bases and J 1 base; bases outside gene matches: 5. CDR1 is SEHNR and CDR2 is FQNEAQ in the germline V gene (reference sequence). The CDR3 is 15 amino acids. CDR3 bases: TGTGCCAGCAGCCTCCCGACAGGGGGGAACACTGAAGCTTTCTTT. This translates into CASSLPTGGNTEAFF.

This rearrangement joins TRBV7-9 to TRBJ2-3, with TRBD2 as a possible D gene (6 bases). Between the trimmed V and J ends, which lost 1 base and 0 bases, there was a span of 8 bases. CDR1 SEHNR and CDR2 FQNEAQ come from the germline V gene (reference sequence). This CDR3 comprises 15 residues. The DNA for the CDR3 is TGTGCCAGCAGCTTAGAGGGGACTAGCACAGATACGCAGTATTTT. Translating gives CASSLEGTSTDTQYF.

The chain joins TRBV4-1 to TRBJ2-3; 8 positions match TRBD2. Germline V gives CDR1 MGHRA, CDR2 YSYEKL. The CDR3 is 18 amino acids. Trimming took 4 bases from V and 6 from J; bases not matched to a gene: 18. This CDR3 is CASSRAFAGGPGSDTQYF. In DNA, the CDR3 is TGCGCCAGCAGCCGAGCTTTTGCGGGGGGACCCGGCAGCGATACGCAGTATTTT.